A selection of T cell receptor beta chains follows, all from one sample in a study of cytomegalovirus exposure and HLA in healthy donors. Sequencing used immunoSEQ multiplex PCR; TCRdb keeps in-frame clones, though not all of them. The data hold 65,000 to 75,000 clones, with 94% observed a single time. Input material: PBMCs. The receptors were sampled from a man aged 18 to 29 in good health and CMV-seropositive. Each CDR3 is given with its conserved first and last residue. The size field is filled for only some rows; it gives once, few, many or a size class.

CDR3	V	J	size
CASSYSTGSYYEQYF	TRBV6-6	TRBJ2-7	NA
CASSSTLREEAYNEQFF	TRBV13	TRBJ2-1	NA
CASSLGPKPSTDTQYF	TRBV5-4	TRBJ2-3	NA
CAWQDTASNQPQHF	TRBV30	TRBJ1-5	NA
CASSPNRGRINTEAFF	TRBV4-1	TRBJ1-1	NA
CASRQASTDTQYF	TRBV6-4	TRBJ2-3	NA
CASSRTGVDGTF	TRBV6-5	TRBJ2-7	NA
CASSIALAGLPQEQFF	TRBV19	TRBJ2-1	once
CAISESVQGINQPQHF	TRBV10-3	TRBJ1-5	NA
CASSKTRQALQETQYF	TRBV5-1	TRBJ2-5	NA
CASSPRTGAGQGAYEQYF	TRBV9	TRBJ2-7	NA
CASSLELAGGRTQYF	TRBV5-1	TRBJ2-5	NA
CASSLFSDTQYF	TRBV27	TRBJ2-3	NA
CASSPSPGAPYEQYF	TRBV7-3	TRBJ2-7	few
CASSPRPAGGHEQFF	TRBV27	TRBJ2-1	NA
CASLPGSHSYNEQFF	TRBV13	TRBJ2-1	NA
CASSSRGSEKLFF	TRBV5-4	TRBJ1-4	NA
CASNFVQGNNQPQHF	TRBV28	TRBJ1-5	NA
CASSTGYGETQYF	TRBV28	TRBJ2-5	NA
CAWSGGTSGDTQYF	TRBV30	TRBJ2-3	NA
CASSPPGGTGTYEQYF	TRBV18	TRBJ2-7	NA
CSAPSGTAYTEAFF	TRBV29-1	TRBJ1-1	NA
CASSKVKSRGGGTEAFF	TRBV21-1	TRBJ1-1	once